This T cell receptor (beta chain) was recovered during a study of memory CD4+ T cells and cytomegalovirus serostatus. Trimming took 3 bases from V and 3 from J, leaving 14 bases between them. The CDR3 is 15 residues long. Germline-derived CDR1 and CDR2 are SGHNT and YYREEE (reference sequence). Single viable CD3+CD4+CD8-CD45RO+ cells were sorted as the memory CD4+ T cells. Sequencing used immunoSEQ multiplex PCR; TCRdb keeps in-frame clones, though not all of them. The sample comprises around 57,000 clones, about three quarters of which are singletons, and almost 0.55% rests with the top ten. This clone was found once.

Sequencing input: memory CD4+ T cells from blood. The chain carries TRBV5-4 and TRBJ2-3; D may be TRBD2 (7 bases). The origin of this receptor is an adult in good health and CMV-seronegative. Some clones in this sample may be carry-over from other donors' samples. For the CDR3, the DNA is TGTGCCAGCAGCTCGGGGAGGGGGACTACAGATACGCAGTATTTT. Its translation is CASSSGRGTTDTQYF.